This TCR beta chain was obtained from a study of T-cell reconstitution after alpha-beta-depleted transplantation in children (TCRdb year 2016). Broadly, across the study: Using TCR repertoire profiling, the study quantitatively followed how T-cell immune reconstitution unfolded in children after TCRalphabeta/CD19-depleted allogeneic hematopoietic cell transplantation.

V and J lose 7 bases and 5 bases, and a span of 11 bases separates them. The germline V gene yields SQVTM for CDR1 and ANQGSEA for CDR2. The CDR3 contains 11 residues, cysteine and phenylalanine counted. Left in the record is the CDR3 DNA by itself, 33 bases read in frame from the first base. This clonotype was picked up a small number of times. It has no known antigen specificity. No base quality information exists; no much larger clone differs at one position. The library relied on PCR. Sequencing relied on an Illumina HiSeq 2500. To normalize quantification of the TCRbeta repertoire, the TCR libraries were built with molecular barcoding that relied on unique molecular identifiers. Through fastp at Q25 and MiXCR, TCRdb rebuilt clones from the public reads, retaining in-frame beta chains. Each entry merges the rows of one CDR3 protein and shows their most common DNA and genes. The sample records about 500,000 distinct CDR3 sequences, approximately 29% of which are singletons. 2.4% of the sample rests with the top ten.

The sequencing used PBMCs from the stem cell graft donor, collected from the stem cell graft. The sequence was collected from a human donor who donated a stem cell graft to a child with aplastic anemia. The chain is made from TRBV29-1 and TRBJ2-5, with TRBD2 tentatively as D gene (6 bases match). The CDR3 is CSAGGRETQYF. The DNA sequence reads TGCAGCGCCGGGGGTCGGGAGACCCAGTACTTC.